The 15 T cell receptor beta chains in this list originate from one sample, sequenced in a study of cytomegalovirus exposure and HLA in healthy donors. Use of 60 Vbeta and 13 Jbeta primers characterized the PCR. Libraries were prepared by immunoSEQ multiplex PCR; TCRdb keeps only in-frame clonotypes and omits some of them. This specimen shows around 53,000 clones; the ten leading clones hold under 15%. Sequencing was done on a sample of PBMCs. Receptor source: a man younger than 30 in good health and CMV-seropositive.

The V gene is TRBV5-1, the J gene TRBJ2-1, with 9 bases matching TRBD2. This CDR3 has 15 amino acids. Germline loops: CDR1 SGHRS, CDR2 YFSETQ. Trimming at V came to 0 bases and at J to 10 bases, leaving 8 bases not matched to a gene. CDR3 bases: TGCGCCAGCAGCTTGGGTACTAGCGGGCCCGGGGAGCAGTTCTTC. It is translated as CASSLGTSGPGEQFF.

The chain has TRBV5-6 and TRBJ2-2, with 9 bases matching TRBD1. V trimming: 5 bases; J trimming: 6 bases; junction bases outside the gene matches: 14. The CDR3 totals 17 residues. Germline CDR1 and CDR2: SGHDT and YYEEEE. This chain's CDR3 is CASSPGTGIFVPGELFF. The CDR3 coding sequence is TGTGCCAGCAGTCCCGGGACAGGGATATTTGTTCCCGGGGAGCTGTTTTTT.

The V and J genes are TRBV11-3 and TRBJ2-2, with D possibly matching TRBD1 (5 bases). Per the germline V gene, CDR1 is SGHNT and CDR2 is YENEEA. V lost 3 bases to trimming and J lost 4 bases, with 12 bases between them. The CDR3 runs 15 residues. The CDR3 is CASSFLRGGTGELFF. In DNA form, the CDR3 reads TGTGCCAGCAGCTTTCTTAGGGGCGGCACCGGGGAGCTGTTTTTT.

J is TRBJ2-4 and V is TRBV5-6; 9 nucleotides match TRBD1. Unmatched junction bases numbered 12, after V lost 5 bases and J lost 0 bases. Germline V gene sequence: CDR1 SGHDT, CDR2 YYEEEE. The CDR3 is made up of 18 amino acids. CDR3 bases: TGTGCCAGCAGTATCGGGACAGGGAAGAGGATAGCCAAAAACATTCAGTACTTC. Protein sequence: CASSIGTGKRIAKNIQYF.

The genes are TRBV6-4 and TRBJ2-1, with 12 nucleotides matching TRBD2. CDR3 size: 14 residues. Germline loops: CDR1 MRHNA, CDR2 SNTAGT. The V gene end was trimmed by 5 bases and the J gene end by 8 bases; junction bases not matched to a gene: 4. The CDR3 region is CASSWTSGMDEQFF. The CDR3, as DNA: TGTGCCAGCAGTTGGACTAGCGGGATGGATGAGCAGTTCTTC.

The chain recombines TRBV6-5 with TRBJ1-1; 8 bases align to TRBD1. CDR1 is MNHEY and CDR2 is SVGAGI in the germline V gene. This CDR3 spans 14 amino acids. V was pared by 6 bases and J by 11 bases, with 14 bases of the junction left unmatched. The CDR3 coding sequence is TGTGCCAGCAGACCCGACAGGGGAAGGGTCGTGGCTTTCTTT. This sequence encodes CASRPDRGRVVAFF.

As DNA, the CDR3 is TGTGCCAGCAGCCAGGGACTAGCGCCACAAGAGACCCAGTACTTC. Translated, it gives CASSQGLAPQETQYF. The chain employs TRBV7-2 and TRBJ2-5; TRBD2 matches 10 bases. CDR1 SGHTA and CDR2 FQGNSA come from the germline V gene. This CDR3 contains 15 residues. V lost 5 bases, J lost 2 bases, and 5 bases stayed unmatched.

This chain's CDR3 is CASSLRQGRDEAFF. The DNA of the CDR3 is TGTGCCAGCAGCCTAAGACAGGGGAGGGATGAAGCTTTCTTT. The rearrangement links TRBV7-9 to TRBJ1-1; 8 bases are a match to TRBD1. J was trimmed by 7 bases and V by 5 bases; bases with no gene match: 9. The CDR3 covers 14 residues. Germline lookup yields CDR1 SEHNR and CDR2 FQNEAQ (reference sequence). The variable domain in full, completed from reference TRBV7-9 and TRBJ1-1, reads DTGVSQNPRHKITKRGQNVTFRCDPISEHNRLYWYRQTLGQGPEFLTYFQNEAQLEKSRLLSDRFSAERPKGSFSTLEIQRTEQGDSAMYLCASSLRQGRDEAFFGQGTRLTVV.

The chain joins TRBV5-4 to TRBJ1-2; possibly TRBD1 for D (5 bases). The V end lost 3 bases, the J end lost 4 bases, and 13 bases lay between the germline ends. The germline V gene has CDR1 SGHNT and CDR2 YYREEE (reference sequence). This CDR3 has 14 residues. The CDR3: CASSSAGPGYGYTF. Here the CDR3 DNA reads TGTGCCAGCAGCTCAGCAGGGCCGGGCTATGGCTACACCTTC.

This chain connects TRBV11-2 to TRBJ1-1, with TRBD1 matching over 9 bases. This CDR3 comprises 13 residues. Losses at the gene ends were 5 bases for V and 11 bases for J; bases not matched to a gene: 9. The germline V gene encodes CDR1 SGHAT and CDR2 FQNNGV. The CDR3 nucleotides are TGTGCCAGCAGCCTCGGACAGGGGTGGGTGGCTTTCTTT. Translation gives CASSLGQGWVAFF.

The chain carries TRBV19 and TRBJ2-5; 7 positions match TRBD1. Germline V gene sequence: CDR1 LNHDA, CDR2 SQIVND (reference sequence). CDR3 size: 15 residues. The J segment lost 2 bases and the V segment lost 0 bases, leaving 3 bases of the junction unmatched. CDR3: CASSIDRDSQETQYF. The CDR3 region has the DNA TGTGCCAGTAGTATAGATAGGGACAGTCAAGAGACCCAGTACTTC. Filled out from reference TRBV19 and TRBJ2-5, the complete variable domain reads DGGITQSPKYLFRKEGQNVTLSCEQNLNHDAMYWYRQDPGQGLRLIYYSQIVNDFQKGDIAEGYSVSREKKESFPLTVTSAQKNPTAFYLCASSIDRDSQETQYFGPGTRLLVL.

The rearrangement joins TRBV19 to TRBJ2-1; tentative D call: TRBD1 (6 bases). Germline CDR1 reads LNHDA; CDR2 reads SQIVND (reference sequence). V was cut by 1 base and J by 6 bases, with 13 bases left in between. This CDR3 has 15 residues. CDR3 protein: CASSIGKDSVNEQFF. Here the CDR3 DNA reads TGTGCCAGTAGTATAGGGAAGGACAGCGTCAATGAGCAGTTCTTC. Full variable domain (missing parts from reference TRBV19 and TRBJ2-1): DGGITQSPKYLFRKEGQNVTLSCEQNLNHDAMYWYRQDPGQGLRLIYYSQIVNDFQKGDIAEGYSVSREKKESFPLTVTSAQKNPTAFYLCASSIGKDSVNEQFFGPGTRLTVL.

The chain employs TRBV11-2 and TRBJ2-5; a weak D match, TRBD1 (5 bases). The DNA matches TRBJ2-7 better at its end, which makes the J call doubtful. This CDR3 comprises 13 residues. Germline V lookup: CDR1 SGHAT, CDR2 FQNNGV. The CDR3 region is CASSLDPQGEQYF. DNA for the CDR3: TGTGCCAGCAGCTTAGATCCGCAGGGCGAGCAGTACTTC.

This chain uses TRBV28 with TRBJ2-3; D possibly corresponds to TRBD2 (7 bases). Trimming cost V 3 bases and J 0 bases, with 22 bases left between them. The CDR3 is 19 residues long. Germline V lookup: CDR1 MDHEN, CDR2 SYDVKM. The CDR3 protein is CASSFTWEGGDASTDTQYF. Here the CDR3 DNA reads TGTGCCAGCAGTTTCACCTGGGAGGGGGGGGATGCGAGCACAGATACGCAGTATTTT.

The chain links TRBV27 to TRBJ2-7; TRBD1 matches 8 bases. CDR1 and CDR2 (germline): MNHEY, SMNVEV (reference sequence). Trimming cost V 0 bases and J 3 bases; bases outside gene matches: 4. This CDR3 comprises 15 residues. In nucleotides, the CDR3 is TGTGCCAGCAGTTTATCGACAGGGGAGAACTACGAGCAGTACTTC. Its translation is CASSLSTGENYEQYF.